This record covers a single TCR beta chain. The data originate from a study of cytomegalovirus exposure and HLA in healthy donors. The PCR used 60 Vbeta and 13 Jbeta primers. The data were produced by immunoSEQ multiplex PCR, yet TCRdb's version contains in-frame clones alone and is incomplete. The table lists about 68,000 clones, roughly four fifths of them singletons. The V and J ends lost 6 bases and 5 bases respectively, with 20 bases between them. The CDR3 loop spans 16 amino acids. Germline V gene sequence: CDR1 WSHSY, CDR2 SAAADI. Sequencing was carried out using PBMCs. The source is a human donor in good health. The chain joins TRBV10-2 to TRBJ1-5; a possible D gene is TRBD1 (6 bases). CDR3 in DNA: TGCGCCAGCAGCCCTGAGGACAGAGTATTTTATCAGCCCCAGCATTTT. This codes for CASSPEDRVFYQPQHF.